Below are 26 T cell receptor beta chains sequenced from a single sample in a study of blood T cell repertoires in COVID-19 (dated by TCRdb to about 2020). The library was built by means of the immunoSEQ multiplex PCR assay. The source is immuneACCESS, and TCRdb retained only in-frame sequences with V and J called. Part of the clones is not carried over; for the studies checked, unresolved V genes explain less than half of this, and the remainder is unexplained. The sample table contains about 20,000 clones; only one count was recorded for roughly nine tenths of them. The ten largest clones represent 25% to 30% of the sample. The specimen was peripheral blood. All receptors derive from a human donor with active COVID-19. The donor label of this sample is uncertain.

The count of this clone is one. The genes are TRBV6-6 and TRBJ2-1; perhaps TRBD2 as D (6 bases). CDR1 and CDR2 (germline): MNHNY, SVGAGI (reference sequence). The CDR3 spans 14 residues. V was shortened by 1 base and J by 7 bases, with 11 bases between the two germline ends. The CDR3 is CASSYLSGRNEQFF. DNA of the CDR3: TGTGCCAGCAGTTACTTGTCAGGGAGGAATGAGCAGTTCTTC.

The count of this clone is one. The CDR3 coding sequence is TGCGCCAGCAGCCACAAACTAAGTCGGGGTTCAGATACGCAGTATTTT. Translated: CASSHKLSRGSDTQYF. J is TRBJ2-3 and V is TRBV4-3, with D maybe TRBD2 (5 bases). The CDR3 runs to 16 residues. V was pared by 3 bases and J by 4 bases, with 17 bases between. CDR1 is LGHNA, CDR2 YSLEER, per germline.

The chain combines TRBV3-1 (or the pseudogene TRBV3-2) with TRBJ2-5; possibly TRBD2 for D (6 bases). V was trimmed by 3 bases and J by 2 bases, leaving 10 bases between them. Germline assignment: CDR1 LGHDT and CDR2 YNNKEL (reference sequence). This CDR3 contains 14 residues. In DNA form, the CDR3 reads TGTGCCAGCAGCCACGGACTATCGCAAGAGACCCAGTACTTC. Protein product: CASSHGLSQETQYF.

This rearrangement joins TRBV2 to TRBJ1-6; 8 nucleotides agree with TRBD1. J was trimmed by 10 bases and V by 4 bases; bases with no gene match: 6. This CDR3 is built from 14 residues. The germline CDR1 and CDR2 sequences are SNHLY and FYNNEI. CDR3 sequence: CASSVGQGLSPLHF. The CDR3 nucleotides read TGTGCCAGCAGTGTCGGACAGGGCTTATCACCCCTCCACTTT.

The chain recombines TRBV6-5 with TRBJ1-4, with 8 nucleotides matching TRBD1. In germline, CDR1 is MNHEY, CDR2 SVGAGI. V dropped 5 bases and J dropped 6; count of bases not matched to a gene: 8. The CDR3 covers 15 residues. The CDR3 reads CASSKNRGVDEKLFF. CDR3 in DNA: TGTGCCAGCAGTAAAAACAGGGGGGTAGATGAAAAACTGTTTTTT.

Here the CDR3 DNA reads TGTGCCAGCAGCCCCGGAACAGGGGGTGAAGCTTTCTTT. Encoded protein: CASSPGTGGEAFF. The chain is built from TRBV3-1 (or the pseudogene TRBV3-2) and TRBJ1-1; 8 nucleotides align to TRBD1. V lost 4 bases, J lost 7 bases, and 5 bases stayed unmatched. This CDR3 contains 13 residues. CDR1 LGHDT and CDR2 YNNKEL come from the germline V gene (reference sequence).

The chain joins TRBV5-4 to TRBJ1-6, with TRBD1 matching 7 bases. CDR3 length: 13 amino acids. Germline V gene lookup returns CDR1 SGHNT and CDR2 YYREEE (reference sequence). Germline trimming cut 5 bases from V and 5 bases from J; bases unmatched to any gene: 1. This CDR3 reads CASSGTDNSPLHF. The DNA of the CDR3 is TGTGCCAGCAGTGGGACAGATAATTCACCCCTCCACTTT.

For this clone: Other DNA variants within this sample encode the same CDR3. V gene TRBV15 combines with J gene TRBJ2-5; 7 bases map to TRBD1. Trimming at V came to 0 bases and at J to 2 bases, leaving 0 bases not matched to a gene. In germline, CDR1 is LNHNV, CDR2 YYDKDF (reference sequence). CDR3 size: 14 residues. CDR3 coding DNA: TGTGCCACCAGCAGAGACAGGGGGCAAGAGACCCAGTACTTC. This encodes CATSRDRGQETQYF. Variable domain in full (rest from reference TRBV15 and TRBJ2-5): DAMVIQNPRYQVTQFGKPVTLSCSQTLNHNVMYWYQQKSSQAPKLLFHYYDKDFNNEADTPDNFQSRRPNTSFCFLDIRSPGLGDTAMYLCATSRDRGQETQYFGPGTRLLVL.

The chain couples TRBV11-2 to TRBJ1-4; D remains ambiguous. With 1 base removed from V and 4 bases from J, the gap between germline ends came to 10 bases. The CDR3 has 15 residues. Looked up from germline, CDR1 is SGHAT and CDR2 is FQNNGV. CDR3 protein: CASSLASQINEKLFF. The CDR3 DNA reads TGTGCCAGCAGCTTAGCCTCTCAGATTAATGAAAAACTGTTTTTT.

Only one count was recorded for this clone. CDR3 region: CASSQRGGGGSETQYF. DNA for the CDR3: TGTGCCAGCAGCCAACGCGGGGGGGGAGGGTCGGAGACCCAGTACTTC. The chain recombines TRBV3-1 (or the pseudogene TRBV3-2) with TRBJ2-5, with 9 bases fitting TRBD2. This CDR3 is built from 16 residues. The junction had 9 bases not matched to a gene; V was cut back by 2 bases and J by 5 bases. CDR1 is LGHDT and CDR2 is YNNKEL in the germline V gene (reference sequence).

CDR3 DNA: TGTGCCATAAGGACAGGGAGCACAGATACGCAGTATTTT. It specifies CAIRTGSTDTQYF. The V and J genes are TRBV15 and TRBJ2-3, with TRBD1 matching 8 bases. Germline CDR1 and CDR2: LNHNV and YYDKDF (reference sequence). V lost 10 bases and J lost 0; bases outside the gene matches: 3. This CDR3 is built from 13 residues.

CDR3 sequence: CSGERYNEQFF. The CDR3, as DNA: TGCAGTGGAGAGCGTTACAATGAGCAGTTCTTC. V is TRBV20-1 and J is TRBJ2-1; D remains ambiguous. V gave up 7 bases and J gave up 4 bases, with 8 bases separating them. Germline V gene sequence: CDR1 DFQATT, CDR2 SNEGSKA (reference sequence). CDR3 size: 11 residues.

The rearrangement joins TRBV19 to TRBJ2-2; 10 bases are a match to TRBD2. This CDR3 comprises 16 residues. Germline V gives CDR1 LNHDA, CDR2 SQIVND (reference sequence). The V and J ends lost 5 bases and 3 bases, in that order; junction bases with no gene match: 6. DNA of the CDR3: TGTGCCAGTAGTCCGAGCGGGGGGGCCTACACCGGGGAGCTGTTTTTT. Translated: CASSPSGGAYTGELFF.

CDR3 bases: TGTGCCAGCAGAAGACAGGGGCCCGCGGGGTCCCTCCACTTT. This translates into CASRRQGPAGSLHF. The chain uses TRBV28 and TRBJ1-6, with 8 bases matching TRBD1. This CDR3 has 14 amino acids. After removal of 6 bases from V and 14 bases from J, the junction contained 12 bases not matched to a gene. Looked up from germline, CDR1 is MDHEN and CDR2 is SYDVKM.

This clone was counted a few times. The chain is built from TRBV20-1 and TRBJ2-3; the match to TRBD2 covers 8 bases. The CDR3 loop spans 15 amino acids. V lost 3 bases to trimming and J lost 0 bases; unmatched junction nucleotides: 5. Germline loops: CDR1 DFQATT, CDR2 SNEGSKA (reference sequence). The CDR3 sequence: CSASLRLASTDTQYF. The CDR3 DNA is TGCAGTGCTAGTTTAAGACTAGCGAGCACAGATACGCAGTATTTT.

The chain recombines TRBV11-3 with TRBJ2-2, with TRBD2 matching over 15 bases. This CDR3 region has 19 residues. The junction had 14 bases not matched to a gene; V was cut back by 5 bases and J by 7 bases. Germline CDR1 is SGHNT and CDR2 is YENEEA. Here the CDR3 DNA reads TGTGCCAGCAGCCACATAAGGGGGGGACTAGCGGGAGGCCACGGGGAGCTGTTTTTT. As protein: CASSHIRGGLAGGHGELFF.

This clone showed up just once. V gene TRBV30 combines with J gene TRBJ1-5; maybe TRBD1 (6 bases). Germline loops: CDR1 GTSNPN, CDR2 SVGIG (reference sequence). This CDR3 contains 14 residues. Trimming removed 3 bases from V and 0 bases from J, with 9 bases in between. CDR3 loop: CAWSGGASNQPQHF. In DNA, the CDR3 is TGTGCCTGGAGCGGGGGGGCTAGCAATCAGCCCCAGCATTTT.

V and J are TRBV9 and TRBJ2-2; 9 bases match TRBD2. The CDR3 sequence is 17 residues long. V lost 0 bases to trimming and J lost 2 bases; unmatched junction nucleotides: 5. Germline loops: CDR1 SGDLS, CDR2 YYNGEE. The chain's CDR3 is CASSVVSGGLNTGELFF. CDR3 DNA: TGTGCCAGCAGCGTAGTTAGCGGGGGACTCAACACCGGGGAGCTGTTTTTT.

The chain uses TRBV4-2 and TRBJ2-5, with TRBD2 identical over 16 bases. This CDR3 has 19 residues. The V segment lost 0 bases and the J segment 5 bases; nucleotides outside the gene matches: 9. Germline V gene sequence: CDR1 LGHNA, CDR2 YNFKEQ. CDR3 nucleotides: TGTGCCAGCAGCCAAGATCTGGGACTAGCGGGGGGGCGAGTCGAGACCCAGTACTTC. Amino acids: CASSQDLGLAGGRVETQYF.

This sequence joins TRBV6-4 and TRBJ2-3; 10 nucleotides match TRBD1. The CDR3 has 15 amino acids. The germline gives CDR1 MRHNA, CDR2 SNTAGT. V dropped 4 bases and J dropped 2; count of bases not matched to a gene: 3. The CDR3 nucleotides read TGTGCCAGCAGTGCCGGGACAGGGGTCACAGATACGCAGTATTTT. It yields the protein CASSAGTGVTDTQYF.

V is TRBV9 and J is TRBJ1-2, with TRBD1 matching over 8 bases. CDR1 is SGDLS and CDR2 is YYNGEE in the germline V gene. The CDR3 length is 15 residues. With V trimmed by 3 bases and J by 1 base, 5 bases remained unmatched. For the CDR3, the DNA is TGTGCCAGCAGCGCTGGACAGGGCGTTAACTATGGCTACACCTTC. It codes for CASSAGQGVNYGYTF.

V usage is TRBV4-1 and J usage is TRBJ1-2; 8 bases align to TRBD1. The ends lost 1 base at V and 5 bases at J; junction bases unmatched: 6. CDR3 length: 15 residues. Germline values: CDR1 MGHRA, CDR2 YSYEKL. As DNA, the CDR3 is TGCGCCAGCAGCCAAGGACAGGGGATTGAATATGGCTACACCTTC. Translated: CASSQGQGIEYGYTF.

This chain uses TRBV28 with TRBJ2-7, with 12 bases that match TRBD2. The CDR3 spans 15 residues. The J segment lost 5 bases and the V segment lost 3 bases, leaving 5 bases of the junction unmatched. Looked up from germline, CDR1 is MDHEN and CDR2 is SYDVKM. CDR3 DNA sequence: TGTGCCAGCAGTTTGCTAGCGGGAGGGCCTAACGAGCAGTACTTC. Its translation is CASSLLAGGPNEQYF.

This clone was seen only once. The J gene is TRBJ2-7, the V gene TRBV19; 9 bases align to TRBD1. Germline CDR1 reads LNHDA; CDR2 reads SQIVND (reference sequence). There are 15 residues in the CDR3. V shed 5 bases and J 7 bases; nucleotides not matched to a gene: 12. CDR3 amino acids: CASSAATGGGREQYF. CDR3 in DNA: TGTGCCAGTAGTGCTGCGACAGGGGGAGGACGGGAGCAGTACTTC.

This rearrangement joins TRBV9 to TRBJ2-7; D is uncertain. Germline CDR1 SGDLS, CDR2 YYNGEE. Trimming removed 2 bases at V and 0 bases at J, with 6 bases between. There are 13 residues in the CDR3. The DNA of the CDR3 is TGTGCCAGCAGCGTTGCGCCCTCCTACGAGCAGTACTTC. It is translated as CASSVAPSYEQYF.

The CDR3 DNA reads TGTGCCAGTAGTATATATCCCGGACAGGGGGAGGAGACCCAGTACTTC. It encodes CASSIYPGQGEETQYF. The gene calls are TRBV19 and TRBJ2-5; TRBD1 agrees at 10 bases. V was clipped by 2 bases and J by 5 bases; unmatched bases: 8. This CDR3 spans 16 amino acids. From germline, CDR1 is LNHDA and CDR2 SQIVND (reference sequence).